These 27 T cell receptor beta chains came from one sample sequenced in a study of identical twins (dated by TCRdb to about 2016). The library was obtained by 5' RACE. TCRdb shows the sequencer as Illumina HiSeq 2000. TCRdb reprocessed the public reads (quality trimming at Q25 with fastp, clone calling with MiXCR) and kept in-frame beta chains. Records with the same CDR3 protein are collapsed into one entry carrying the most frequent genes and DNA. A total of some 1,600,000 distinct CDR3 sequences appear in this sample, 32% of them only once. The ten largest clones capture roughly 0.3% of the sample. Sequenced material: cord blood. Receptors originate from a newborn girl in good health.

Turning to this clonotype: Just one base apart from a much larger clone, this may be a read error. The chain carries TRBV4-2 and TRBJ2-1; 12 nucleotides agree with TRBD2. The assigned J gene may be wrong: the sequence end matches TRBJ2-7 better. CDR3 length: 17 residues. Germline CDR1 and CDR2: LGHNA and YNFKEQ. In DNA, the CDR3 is TGTGCCAGCAGCCAAGATCGACTAGCGGGAGCCTACAATGAGCAGTACTTC. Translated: CASSQDRLAGAYNEQYF.

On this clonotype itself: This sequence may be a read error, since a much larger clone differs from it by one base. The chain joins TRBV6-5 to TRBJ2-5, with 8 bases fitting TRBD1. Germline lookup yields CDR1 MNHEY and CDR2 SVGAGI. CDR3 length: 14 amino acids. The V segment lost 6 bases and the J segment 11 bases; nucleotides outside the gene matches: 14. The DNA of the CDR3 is TGTGCCAGCAGGCTTGGACAGGGCTACAATGAGCAGTACTTC. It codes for CASRLGQGYNEQYF.

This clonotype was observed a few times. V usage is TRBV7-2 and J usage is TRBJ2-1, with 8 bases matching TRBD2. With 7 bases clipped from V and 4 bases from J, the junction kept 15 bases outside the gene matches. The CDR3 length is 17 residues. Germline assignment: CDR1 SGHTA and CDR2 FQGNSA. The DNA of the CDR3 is TGTGCCAGCACCACTTTAATTGGGACTAGGTATTACAATGAGCAGTTCTTC. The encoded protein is CASTTLIGTRYYNEQFF. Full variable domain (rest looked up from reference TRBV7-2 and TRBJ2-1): GAGVSQSPSNKVTEKGKDVELRCDPISGHTALYWYRQSLGQGLEFLIYFQGNSAPDKSGLPSDRFSAERTGGSVSTLTIQRTQQEDSAVYLCASTTLIGTRYYNEQFFGPGTRLTVL.

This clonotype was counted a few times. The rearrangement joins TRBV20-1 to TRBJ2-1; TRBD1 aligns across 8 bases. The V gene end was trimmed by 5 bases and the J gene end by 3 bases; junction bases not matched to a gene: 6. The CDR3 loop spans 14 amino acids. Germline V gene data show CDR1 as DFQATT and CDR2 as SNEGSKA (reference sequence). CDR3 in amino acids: CSALLGQGYNEQFF. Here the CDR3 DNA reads TGCAGTGCTCTCCTAGGACAGGGCTACAATGAGCAGTTCTTC.

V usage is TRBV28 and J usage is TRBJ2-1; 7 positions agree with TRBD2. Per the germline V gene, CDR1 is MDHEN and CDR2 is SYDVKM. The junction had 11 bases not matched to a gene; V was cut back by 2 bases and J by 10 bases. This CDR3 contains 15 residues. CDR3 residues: CASSLRREYPYEQFF. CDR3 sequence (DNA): TGTGCCAGCAGTTTAAGGCGGGAGTACCCCTACGAGCAGTTCTTC.

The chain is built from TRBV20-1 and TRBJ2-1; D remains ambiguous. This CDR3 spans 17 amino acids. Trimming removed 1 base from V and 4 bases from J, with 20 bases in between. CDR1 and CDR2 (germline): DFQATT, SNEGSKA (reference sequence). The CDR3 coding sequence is TGCAGTGCTAGAGCCTTGCTAGGCAATTACGATTACAATGAGCAGTTCTTC. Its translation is CSARALLGNYDYNEQFF.

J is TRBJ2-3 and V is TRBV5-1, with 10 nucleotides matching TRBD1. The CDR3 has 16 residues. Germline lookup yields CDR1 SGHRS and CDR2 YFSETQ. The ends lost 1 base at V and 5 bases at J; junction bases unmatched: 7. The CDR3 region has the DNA TGCGCCAGCAGCTTGCAGGGACAGGGGATTAGAGATACGCAGTATTTT. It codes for CASSLQGQGIRDTQYF.

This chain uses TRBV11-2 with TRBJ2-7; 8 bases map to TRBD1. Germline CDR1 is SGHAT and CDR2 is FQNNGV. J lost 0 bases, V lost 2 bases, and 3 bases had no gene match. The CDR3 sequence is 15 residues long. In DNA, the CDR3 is TGTGCCAGCAGCTTATTGACAGGGGCCTCCTACGAGCAGTACTTC. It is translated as CASSLLTGASYEQYF.

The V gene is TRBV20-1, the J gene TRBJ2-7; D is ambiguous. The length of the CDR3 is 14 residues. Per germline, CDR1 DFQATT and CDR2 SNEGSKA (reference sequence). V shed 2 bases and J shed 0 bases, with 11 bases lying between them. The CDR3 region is CSARSVASSYEQYF. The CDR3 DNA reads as TGCAGTGCTAGATCGGTAGCAAGCTCCTACGAGCAGTACTTC.

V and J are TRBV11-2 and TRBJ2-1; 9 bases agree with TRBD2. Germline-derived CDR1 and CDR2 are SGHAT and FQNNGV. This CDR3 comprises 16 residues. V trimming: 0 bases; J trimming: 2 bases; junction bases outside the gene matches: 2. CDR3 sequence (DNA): TGTGCCAGCAGCTTAGAGGCGGGAGGGCCCTACAATGAGCAGTTCTTC. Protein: CASSLEAGGPYNEQFF.

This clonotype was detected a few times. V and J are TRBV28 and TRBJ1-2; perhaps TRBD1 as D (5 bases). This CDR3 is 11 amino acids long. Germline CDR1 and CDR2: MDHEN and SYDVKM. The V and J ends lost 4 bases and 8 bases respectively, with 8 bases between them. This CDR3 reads CASSWRDGYTF. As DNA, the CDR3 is TGTGCCAGCAGTTGGAGGGACGGCTACACCTTC.

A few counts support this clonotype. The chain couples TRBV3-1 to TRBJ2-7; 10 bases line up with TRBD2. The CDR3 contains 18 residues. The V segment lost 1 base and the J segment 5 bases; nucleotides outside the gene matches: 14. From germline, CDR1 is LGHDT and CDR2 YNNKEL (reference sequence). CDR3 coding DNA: TGTGCCAGCAGCCAAGGCACAGGAAAGTTCCTAGCGGGAGACGAGCAGTACTTC. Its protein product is CASSQGTGKFLAGDEQYF.

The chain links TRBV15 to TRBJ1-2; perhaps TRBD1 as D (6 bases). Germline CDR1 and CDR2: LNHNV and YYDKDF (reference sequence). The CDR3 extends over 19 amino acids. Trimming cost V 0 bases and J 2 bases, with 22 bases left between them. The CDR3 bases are TGTGCCACCAGCAGAGAACTGATTTGGCGGGGCAGGGGCAACTATGGCTACACCTTC. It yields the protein CATSRELIWRGRGNYGYTF.

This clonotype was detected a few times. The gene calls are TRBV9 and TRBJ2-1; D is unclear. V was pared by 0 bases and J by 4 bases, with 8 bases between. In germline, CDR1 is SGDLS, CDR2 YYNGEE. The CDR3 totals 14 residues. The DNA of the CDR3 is TGTGCCAGCAGCGTAGCTACGGCTTACAATGAGCAGTTCTTC. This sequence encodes CASSVATAYNEQFF.

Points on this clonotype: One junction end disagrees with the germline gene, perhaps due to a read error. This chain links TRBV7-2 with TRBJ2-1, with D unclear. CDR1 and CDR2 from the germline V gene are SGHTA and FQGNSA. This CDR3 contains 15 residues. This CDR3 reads CASSLASERYNEQFF. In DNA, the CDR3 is TGTGCCAGCAGTTTAGCCTCCGAGAGGTACAATGAGCAGTTCTTC.

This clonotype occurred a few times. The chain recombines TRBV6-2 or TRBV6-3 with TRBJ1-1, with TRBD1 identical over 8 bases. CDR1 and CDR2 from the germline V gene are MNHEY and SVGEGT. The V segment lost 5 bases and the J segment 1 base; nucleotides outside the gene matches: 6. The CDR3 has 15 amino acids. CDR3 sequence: CASSTHRGGNTEAFF. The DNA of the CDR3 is TGTGCCAGCAGTACCCACAGGGGGGGGAACACTGAAGCTTTCTTT.

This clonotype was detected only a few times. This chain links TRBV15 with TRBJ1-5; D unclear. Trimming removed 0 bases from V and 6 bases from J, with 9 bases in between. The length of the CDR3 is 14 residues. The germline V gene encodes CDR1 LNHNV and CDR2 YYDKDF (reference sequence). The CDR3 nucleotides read TGTGCCACCAGCAGAGATCCCGGTTTTCAGCCCCAGCATTTT. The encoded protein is CATSRDPGFQPQHF.

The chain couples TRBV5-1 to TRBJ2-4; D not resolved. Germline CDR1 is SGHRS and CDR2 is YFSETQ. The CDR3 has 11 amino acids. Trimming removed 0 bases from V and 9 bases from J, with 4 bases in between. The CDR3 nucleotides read TGCGCCAGCAGCTTGGACGGCATTCAGTACTTC. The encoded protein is CASSLDGIQYF.

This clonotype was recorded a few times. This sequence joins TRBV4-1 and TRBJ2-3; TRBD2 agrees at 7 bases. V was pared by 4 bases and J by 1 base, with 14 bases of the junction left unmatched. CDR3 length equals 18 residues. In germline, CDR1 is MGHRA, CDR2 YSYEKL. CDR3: CASSPTIMTSPRTDTQYF. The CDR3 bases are TGCGCCAGCAGCCCGACAATAATGACTAGCCCGCGCACAGATACGCAGTATTTT.

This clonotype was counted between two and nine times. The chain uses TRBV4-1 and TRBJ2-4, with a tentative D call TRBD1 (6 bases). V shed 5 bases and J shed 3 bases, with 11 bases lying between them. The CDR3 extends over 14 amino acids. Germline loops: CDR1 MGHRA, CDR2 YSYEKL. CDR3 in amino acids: CASSNRVSKNIQYF. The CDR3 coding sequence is TGCGCCAGCAGCAACAGGGTGAGCAAAAACATTCAGTACTTC.

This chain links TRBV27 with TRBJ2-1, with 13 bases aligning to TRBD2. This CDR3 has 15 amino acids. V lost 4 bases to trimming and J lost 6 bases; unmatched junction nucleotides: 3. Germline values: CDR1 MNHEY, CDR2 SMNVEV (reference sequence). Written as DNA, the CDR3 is TGTGCCAGCAGTTCCCGGACTAGCGGGAGCAATGAGCAGTTCTTC. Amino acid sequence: CASSSRTSGSNEQFF.

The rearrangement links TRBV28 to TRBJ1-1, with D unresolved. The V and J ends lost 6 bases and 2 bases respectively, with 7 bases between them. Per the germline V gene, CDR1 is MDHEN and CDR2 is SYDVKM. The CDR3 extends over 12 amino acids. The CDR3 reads CASRSPNTEAFF. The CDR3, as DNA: TGTGCCAGCAGGTCCCCCAACACTGAAGCTTTCTTT.

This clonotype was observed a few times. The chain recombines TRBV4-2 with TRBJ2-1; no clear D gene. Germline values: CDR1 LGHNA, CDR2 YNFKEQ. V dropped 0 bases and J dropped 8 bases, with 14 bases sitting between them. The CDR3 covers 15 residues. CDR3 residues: CASSQDWNWADEQFF. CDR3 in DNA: TGTGCCAGCAGCCAAGATTGGAATTGGGCCGATGAGCAGTTCTTC.

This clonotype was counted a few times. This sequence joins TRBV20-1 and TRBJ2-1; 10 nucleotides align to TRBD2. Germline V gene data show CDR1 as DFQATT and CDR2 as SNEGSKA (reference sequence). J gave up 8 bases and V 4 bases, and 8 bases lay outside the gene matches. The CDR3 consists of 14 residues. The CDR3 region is CSAIKASGSDEQFF. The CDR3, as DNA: TGCAGTGCTATCAAGGCTAGCGGGAGTGATGAGCAGTTCTTC.

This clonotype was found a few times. The CDR3 DNA sequence: TGCAGTGCTAGAGTGTCCGGGTTGTGGGAAAAACTGTTTTTT. Translating gives CSARVSGLWEKLFF. The rearrangement joins TRBV20-1 to TRBJ1-4; D is uncertain. V lost 1 base, J lost 8 bases, and 14 bases lay in between. From germline, CDR1 is DFQATT and CDR2 SNEGSKA (reference sequence). This CDR3 is built from 14 residues.

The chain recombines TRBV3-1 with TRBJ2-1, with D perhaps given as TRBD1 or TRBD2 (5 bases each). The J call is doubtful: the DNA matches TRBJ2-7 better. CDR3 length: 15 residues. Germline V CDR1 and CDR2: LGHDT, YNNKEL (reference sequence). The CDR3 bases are TGTGCCAGCAGTCCCGACAGACTAATCTACAATGAGCAGTACTTC. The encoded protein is CASSPDRLIYNEQYF.

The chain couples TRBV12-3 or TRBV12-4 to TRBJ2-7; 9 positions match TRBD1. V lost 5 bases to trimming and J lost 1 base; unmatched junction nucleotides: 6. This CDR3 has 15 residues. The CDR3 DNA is TGTGCCAGCAGTCGTGCTGGGACAGGGTCCTACGAGCAGTACTTC. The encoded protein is CASSRAGTGSYEQYF.